This TCR beta chain is drawn from a study of blood T cell repertoires in COVID-19. About the study: Both acute and convalescent COVID-19 samples were obtained from the United States, Italy and Spain. PBMCs, B-cell-depleted T cells, or T cells were the source of the cDNA or gDNA that made up the material.

This clone occurred once. Original data processing: Amplification of reference gene primers provided the estimated nucleated cell counts. The table came from immunoSEQ multiplex PCR; TCRdb's copy has only in-frame clones and leaves some out. The DNA was the basis for D and trimming; V, J and clone size are from that table. The table has approximately 73,000 clones, roughly nine tenths seen once. The CDR3 sequence is 13 residues long. V dropped 2 bases and J dropped 7; count of bases not matched to a gene: 1. Germline V lookup: CDR1 LGHDT, CDR2 YNNKEL (reference sequence). Sequences were obtained from peripheral blood. This chain joins TRBV3-1 (or the pseudogene TRBV3-2) and TRBJ1-4; TRBD1 matches 7 bases. This TCR came from a man older than 75 with acute or convalescent COVID-19. CDR3 coding DNA: TGTGCCAGCAGCCAAAGGACAGGTGAAAAACTGTTTTTT. This gives the protein CASSQRTGEKLFF.